Listed here is a single TCR beta chain. Its target is unknown. The length of the CDR3 is 16 residues. In germline, CDR1 is LNHDA, CDR2 SQIVND (reference sequence). Trimming took 7 bases from V and 2 from J, leaving 20 bases between them. The sample is drawn from a study of cytomegalovirus exposure and HLA in healthy donors. Broader study findings: One later analysis reportedly identified an Asian-associated ancestry cluster that showed fewer N-insertions than the approximately 700-donor mean. Earlier analysis yielded a pattern in which most TCR beta V segments were productive about 90% or about 30% of the time.

Vbeta (60) and Jbeta (13) primers were used in the PCR. In the original analysis: In a later analysis, roughly 86 million unique TCR beta chains included roughly 11 million shared by two or more donors. Clones were read by immunoSEQ multiplex PCR, and TCRdb kept only the in-frame ones, dropping some. The V and J calls and clone size come from that table; D and trimming were worked out from the DNA. Seen here are around 100,000 clones, 60% to 85% observed once, and the top ten hold 10%. Sequenced input: PBMCs. The chain carries TRBV19 and TRBJ1-2; tentatively, D is TRBD1 (6 bases). This TCR came from a man aged 45-65 years in good health and CMV-seronegative. CDR3 protein: CASKTMMGAYNYGYTF. CDR3 DNA: TGTGCCAGTAAAACAATGATGGGGGCATACAACTATGGCTACACCTTC.